The 16 T cell receptor beta chains below were found in one sample sequenced in a study of spatial heterogeneity in lung cancer. Stated time point: blood at routine non-recurrence follow-up after resection. TCRdb called the 5' RACE reads again in MiXCR, with one record for every CDR3 protein. The sample lists about 94,000 distinct CDR3 sequences; less than 20% were seen once. The source material was PBMCs, sampled at follow-up. The source is a male donor with early-stage non-small cell lung cancer.

For this clonotype: The germline gene is not matched at one end of the junction; a read error may be the cause. The CDR3 spells CTSSDRQSSGANVLTF. The CDR3 nucleotides read TGTACCAGCAGCGACCGACAGAGCTCTGGGGCCAACGTCCTGACTTTC. This sequence joins TRBV9 and TRBJ2-6; tentative D call: TRBD1 (5 bases). Germline CDR1 is SGDLS and CDR2 is YYNGEE. CDR3 length: 16 residues.

This chain uses TRBV2 with TRBJ1-5; no definite D call. The CDR3 sequence is 15 residues long. V lost 1 base and J 5 bases, leaving 12 bases between the germline ends. Germline CDR1 reads SNHLY; CDR2 reads FYNNEI. CDR3 residues: CASSEDRSPYQPQHF. The CDR3 bases are TGTGCCAGCAGTGAAGATCGAAGTCCTTATCAGCCCCAGCATTTT.

The chain joins TRBV24-1 to TRBJ2-1, with 8 bases fitting TRBD1. Trimming removed 3 bases from V and 12 bases from J; junction bases left unmatched: 3. This CDR3 spans 12 amino acids. Germline loops: CDR1 KGHDR, CDR2 SFDVKD. CDR3 in DNA: TGTGCCACCAGTGATACCGGACAGGGGCAGTTCTTC. Translating it yields CATSDTGQGQFF.

This clonotype has just a few counts. The chain employs TRBV7-2 and TRBJ1-6; 7 bases match TRBD1. This CDR3 is built from 14 residues. CDR1 SGHTA and CDR2 FQGNSA come from the germline V gene. V was clipped by 7 bases and J by 7 bases; unmatched bases: 7. DNA for the CDR3: TGTGCCAGCATCTCCGGGACAGCGAATTCACCCCTCCACTTT. The encoded protein is CASISGTANSPLHF.

The table lists this clonotype with many counts. The chain has TRBV11-2 and TRBJ1-5; D possibly corresponds to TRBD1 (5 bases). This CDR3 contains 15 residues. Trimming cost V 5 bases and J 4 bases, with 15 bases left between them. Germline loops: CDR1 SGHAT, CDR2 FQNNGV. Here the CDR3 reads CASSQGTGTNQPQHF. DNA for the CDR3: TGTGCCAGCAGCCAAGGCACAGGCACTAATCAGCCCCAGCATTTT.

The J gene is TRBJ1-2, the V gene TRBV19; unclear D gene. Germline-derived CDR1 and CDR2 are LNHDA and SQIVND (reference sequence). The CDR3 loop spans 13 amino acids. Trimming cost V 3 bases and J 8 bases, with 13 bases left between them. CDR3: CASSISATAGYTF. CDR3 in DNA: TGTGCCAGTAGTATTTCAGCGACCGCCGGCTACACCTTC.

This clonotype has at least ten counts. This rearrangement joins TRBV20-1 to TRBJ2-4; D gene unclear. Germline CDR1 DFQATT, CDR2 SNEGSKA (reference sequence). This CDR3 comprises 11 residues. V lost 0 bases and J lost 8, with 5 bases in between. CDR3 amino acids: CSARDLDIQYF. The CDR3 DNA follows: TGCAGTGCTAGAGATTTGGACATTCAGTACTTC.

This clonotype was recorded a few times. This chain connects TRBV7-8 to TRBJ2-7; no clear D gene. Germline V gene sequence: CDR1 SGHVS, CDR2 FQNEAQ. The CDR3 totals 12 residues. V was clipped by 3 bases and J by 3 bases, with 6 bases between them. CDR3 nucleotide sequence: TGTGCCAGCAGCTTTGGGGACTACGAGCAGTACGTC. Translating it yields CASSFGDYEQYV.

This rearrangement joins TRBV24-1 to TRBJ2-3; D may be TRBD1 or TRBD2 (5 bases each). The CDR3 sequence is 15 residues long. The V and J ends lost 4 bases and 5 bases respectively, with 15 bases between them. Per germline, CDR1 KGHDR and CDR2 SFDVKD. CDR3 nucleotides: TGTGCCACCAGTGAGACCCAGGGACCGGGAGATACGCAGTATTTT. Encoded protein: CATSETQGPGDTQYF.

V gene TRBV20-1 combines with J gene TRBJ2-1; D remains unclear. CDR1 and CDR2 (germline): DFQATT, SNEGSKA (reference sequence). With 0 bases removed from V and 16 bases from J, the gap between germline ends came to 16 bases. The CDR3 is 12 residues long. The CDR3 loop reads CSARDQALLTFF. In DNA, the CDR3 is TGCAGTGCTAGAGATCAGGCCCTCCTTACATTCTTC.

This chain connects TRBV20-1 to TRBJ2-7; 12 bases match TRBD2. CDR3 length equals 16 residues. The V gene's germline CDR1 is DFQATT and CDR2 SNEGSKA (reference sequence). V was pared by 6 bases and J by 9 bases, with 18 bases of the junction left unmatched. The CDR3 protein is CSASPTSGSVSGAQYF. In nucleotides, the CDR3 is TGCAGTGCGTCTCCGACTAGCGGGAGTGTCTCTGGGGCGCAGTACTTC.

This clonotype was recorded a few times. This chain uses TRBV20-1 with TRBJ1-5, with TRBD1 identical over 7 bases. Germline assignment: CDR1 DFQATT and CDR2 SNEGSKA (reference sequence). Unmatched junction bases numbered 9, after V lost 6 bases and J lost 4 bases. This CDR3 comprises 14 residues. This CDR3 reads CSATPGRGNQPQHF. CDR3 nucleotides: TGCAGTGCCACCCCGGGCAGGGGGAATCAGCCCCAGCATTTT.

The chain has TRBV4-1 and TRBJ1-5; D not certain. Trimming shortened V by 1 base and J by 7 bases, and 11 bases separated the two germline ends. Germline V gene lookup returns CDR1 MGHRA and CDR2 YSYEKL. The CDR3 length is 14 residues. The CDR3 spells CASSQVAIGQPQHF. The DNA of the CDR3 is TGCGCCAGCAGCCAAGTTGCCATCGGACAGCCCCAGCATTTT.

This clonotype occurred a few times. The chain is built from TRBV2 and TRBJ2-2; 10 bases align to TRBD1. Germline V gives CDR1 SNHLY, CDR2 FYNNEI. The V segment lost 6 bases and the J segment 4 bases; nucleotides outside the gene matches: 8. This CDR3 is built from 16 residues. This CDR3 is CASSRQGASGTGELFF. DNA for the CDR3: TGTGCCAGCAGCCGACAGGGGGCGTCGGGCACCGGGGAGCTGTTTTTT.

The CDR3 nucleotides read TGTGCCAGCAGCTTATCCTCAGGGACCTTCGCCGGGGAGCTGTTTTTT. Amino acids: CASSLSSGTFAGELFF. The chain couples TRBV7-8 to TRBJ2-2; D might be TRBD1 or TRBD2, each matching 5 bases. The germline V gene has CDR1 SGHVS and CDR2 FQNEAQ. This CDR3 is 16 amino acids long. V was pared by 2 bases and J by 6 bases, with 16 bases between.

The chain combines TRBV18 with TRBJ1-5, with D possibly TRBD1 on 6 matching bases. V lost 2 bases and J 4 bases, leaving 12 bases between the germline ends. The CDR3 consists of 15 residues. CDR1 KGHSH and CDR2 LQKENI come from the germline V gene. The CDR3 protein is CASSPGGGRNQPQHF. CDR3 DNA: TGTGCCAGCTCACCAGGCGGGGGGCGAAATCAGCCCCAGCATTTT.